Shown below are 18 T cell receptor beta chains from a single sample sequenced in a study of blood T cells in healthy people across ages. The second PCR ran roughly 7 to 12 cycles with a sample-barcoded 5' primer and J-beta primers. TCRdb re-derived calls from the 5' RACE reads in MiXCR, one entry per CDR3 protein. The sample holds approximately 1,000,000 distinct CDR3 sequences, 40% to 55% seen once. Sequenced input: blood. The receptors stem from a woman aged 55-69 years in good health.

The chain links TRBV29-1 to TRBJ2-7; TRBD2 matches at 13 bases. Germline CDR1 reads SQVTM; CDR2 reads ANQGSEA. The CDR3 is 12 amino acids. Trimming cost V 4 bases and J 10 bases; bases outside gene matches: 4. The CDR3 region is CSVGGTSGIQYF. The CDR3 DNA follows: TGCAGCGTTGGAGGGACTAGCGGGATTCAGTACTTC.

V gene TRBV5-1 combines with J gene TRBJ2-3, with 9 bases fitting TRBD1. This CDR3 is built from 17 residues. The germline CDR1 and CDR2 sequences are SGHRS and YFSETQ. With V trimmed by 0 bases and J by 1 base, 6 bases remained unmatched. CDR3 protein: CASSLVDRGFRTDTQYF. The CDR3 DNA reads as TGCGCCAGCAGCTTGGTGGACAGGGGATTCCGCACAGATACGCAGTATTTT.

A word on this clonotype: The junction departs from the called germline gene at one end, perhaps through a read error. The rearrangement uses TRBV12-3 or TRBV12-4 and TRBJ1-4; D is perhaps TRBD1 (5 bases). The CDR3 consists of 11 residues. The CDR3 nucleotides are TGTGCCAGCAGTAAACAGGAAAAACCGTTTTTT. Encoded protein: CASSKQEKPFF.

This clonotype was seen a handful of times. The chain joins TRBV12-3 or TRBV12-4 to TRBJ1-2; D gene uncertain. The CDR3 is 14 residues long. The V end was cut by 0 bases, the J end by 1 base, with 6 bases between. The DNA of the CDR3 is TGTGCCAGCAGTTTAGCCCAGAGTAACTATGGCTACACCTTC. It codes for CASSLAQSNYGYTF.

This clonotype came up once. A junction end diverges from the germline sequence, so it may reflect a read error. The J gene is TRBJ1-1, the V gene TRBV6-5; no definite D call. The CDR3 is 15 residues long. Germline CDR1 reads MNHEY; CDR2 reads SVGAGI. The CDR3 region is CASKHQNGVNIEAFF. The DNA for the CDR3 is TGTGCCAGCAAACACCAGAACGGGGTGAACATTGAAGCTTTCTTT.

The CDR3, as DNA: TGTGCCAGCAGCGTGGGAGGGGAAACCGAGCAGTACTTC. Protein: CASSVGGETEQYF. V gene TRBV9 combines with J gene TRBJ2-7, with 7 bases aligning to TRBD2. The germline V gene encodes CDR1 SGDLS and CDR2 YYNGEE. The CDR3 sequence is 13 residues long. The J segment lost 6 bases and the V segment lost 2 bases, leaving 5 bases of the junction unmatched.

The gene calls are TRBV7-6 and TRBJ2-1; 7 nucleotides match TRBD2. The J call is doubtful: the DNA matches TRBJ2-7 better. The CDR3 loop spans 15 amino acids. Germline V gene data show CDR1 as SGHVS and CDR2 as FNYEAQ. This chain's CDR3 is CASSPSGISYNEQYF. The DNA of the CDR3 is TGTGCCAGCAGCCCTAGCGGTATCTCCTACAATGAGCAGTACTTC.

This clonotype was recorded once. The rearrangement joins TRBV21-1 to TRBJ1-6; the table's D call of TRBD1 was not tested on the DNA. TRBV21-1 is deemed a pseudogene. CDR3 length equals 20 residues. The CDR3 spells CASSKKLVWGSSSYNSPLHF. In DNA form, the CDR3 reads TGTGCCAGCAGCAAAAAGTTGGTTTGGGGCTCGAGCTCCTATAATTCACCCCTCCACTTT.

The V call is TRBV5-1, the J call TRBJ2-1; 9 bases line up with TRBD1. The V gene end was trimmed by 3 bases and the J gene end by 5 bases; junction bases not matched to a gene: 9. This CDR3 contains 16 residues. Germline V gene data show CDR1 as SGHRS and CDR2 as YFSETQ. In DNA, the CDR3 is TGCGCCAGCAGCTCACAGGGGGCGCTCAGAAACAATGAGCAGTTCTTC. Amino acids: CASSSQGALRNNEQFF.

This sequence joins TRBV15 and TRBJ2-7; D is undetermined. The CDR3 spans 14 residues. V was cut by 2 bases and J by 0 bases, with 8 bases left in between. Germline assignment: CDR1 LNHNV and CDR2 YYDKDF (reference sequence). CDR3 sequence: CATSRSFGSYEQYF. In DNA, the CDR3 is TGTGCCACCAGCAGAAGTTTCGGCTCCTACGAGCAGTACTTC.

The chain has TRBV20-1 and TRBJ2-1, with TRBD2 matching 11 bases. Germline CDR1 is DFQATT and CDR2 is SNEGSKA (reference sequence). V was pared by 4 bases and J by 4 bases, with 12 bases of the junction left unmatched. This CDR3 is built from 17 residues. Written as DNA, the CDR3 is TGCAGTGCTATTCCCCTGACTAGCGGGGCTCGATACAATGAGCAGTTCTTC. Translation: CSAIPLTSGARYNEQFF.

CDR3 protein: CASSLGFSDYGYTF. The CDR3 DNA is TGTGCCAGCAGCTTAGGGTTCTCGGACTATGGCTACACCTTC. This rearrangement joins TRBV7-9 to TRBJ1-2, with D hard to call. The CDR3 runs to 14 residues. Germline V gene sequence: CDR1 SEHNR, CDR2 FQNEAQ (reference sequence). Trimming cost V 1 base and J 3 bases, with 9 bases left between them.

For this clonotype: One junction end disagrees with the germline gene, perhaps due to a read error. The chain uses TRBV6-6 and TRBJ2-5; 9 nucleotides match TRBD1. There are 15 residues in the CDR3. Germline assignment: CDR1 MNHNY and CDR2 SVGAGI (reference sequence). DNA of the CDR3: TGTGCCGGCAGTTATCAAGGGACAGGGAGGGAGACCCAGTACTTC. This codes for CAGSYQGTGRETQYF.

A note on this clonotype: A read error may account for a junction end that differs from germline. The rearrangement joins TRBV5-1 to TRBJ1-4; D not certain. The CDR3 contains 15 residues. Germline assignment: CDR1 SGHRS and CDR2 YFSETQ. Written as DNA, the CDR3 is TGCGCCAGTAGCTTCGACGCCAGGACTAATGAAAAACTGTTTTTT. Protein: CASSFDARTNEKLFF. Looking up the rest from reference TRBV5-1 and TRBJ1-4 gives the full variable domain: KAGVTQTPRYLIKTRGQQVTLSCSPISGHRSVSWYQQTPGQGLQFLFEYFSETQRNKGNFPGRFSGRQFSNSRSEMNVSTLELGDSALYLCASSFDARTNEKLFFGSGTQLSVL.

The V and J genes are TRBV3-1 and TRBJ2-7; a weak D match, TRBD2 (5 bases). The germline V gene encodes CDR1 LGHDT and CDR2 YNNKEL (reference sequence). This CDR3 has 12 residues. V was pared by 2 bases and J by 5 bases, with 7 bases between. The CDR3 region is CASSQNSDEQYF. The CDR3 DNA follows: TGTGCCAGCAGCCAAAATAGCGACGAGCAGTACTTC.

This clonotype was found a few times. V is TRBV27 and J is TRBJ1-4, with D uncertain. The V gene lost 8 bases and the J gene lost 0 bases, with 13 bases spanning the gap. The CDR3 totals 15 residues. CDR1 MNHEY and CDR2 SMNVEV come from the germline V gene (reference sequence). The CDR3 here is CASRLLPATNEKLFF. As DNA, the CDR3 is TGTGCCAGCCGTCTTTTACCGGCAACTAATGAAAAACTGTTTTTT.

V usage is TRBV7-9 and J usage is TRBJ2-7; 10 nucleotides agree with TRBD2. With 5 bases clipped from V and 0 bases from J, the junction kept 7 bases outside the gene matches. CDR1 and CDR2 (germline): SEHNR, FQNEAQ (reference sequence). The length of the CDR3 is 16 residues. CDR3 region: CASSQPTSGFSYEQYF. The CDR3, as DNA: TGTGCCAGCAGCCAACCGACTAGCGGGTTCTCCTACGAGCAGTACTTC.

The rearrangement uses TRBV20-1 and TRBJ2-1; possible D gene TRBD2, 6 bases. The CDR3 runs 14 residues. CDR1 and CDR2 (germline): DFQATT, SNEGSKA (reference sequence). V was trimmed by 6 bases and J by 4 bases, leaving 16 bases between them. CDR3 sequence reads: CSARVSGFYNEQFF. In DNA, the CDR3 is TGCAGTGCCCGAGTAAGCGGGTTTTACAATGAGCAGTTCTTC.